This TCR beta chain was obtained from a study of monozygotic twins with inflammatory bowel disease. Every sample had its cDNA made across eight separate reactions. TCRdb reprocessed the 5' RACE reads, with one entry per CDR3 protein and no DNA. The listing contains about 200,000 distinct CDR3 sequences. Each donor supplied around 2.3 ml of blood. This TCR came from a human donor with ulcerative colitis or Crohn's disease, or a healthy co-twin of an affected twin (not recorded which). Sequencing used blood.

Here the CDR3 reads CASSLNPSGSYNEQFF. J is TRBJ2-1 and V is TRBV5-1; TCRdb's assignment of TRBD2 cannot be checked, as there is no DNA. Germline CDR1 reads SGHRS; CDR2 reads YFSETQ. This CDR3 contains 16 residues.